This T cell receptor (beta chain) was captured in a study of STAT3 mutations in large granular lymphocyte leukemia. Looking at the study overall: Immunosuppressive therapy was given to more than half of T-LGLL patients.

Concerning this clone itself: Its matching antigen is unknown.

The length of the CDR3 is 16 residues. The germline V gene has CDR1 SGHRS and CDR2 YFSETQ. V lost 4 bases and J lost 1; bases outside the gene matches: 7. Study results and caveats: Every T-LGLL patient had at least one immunodominant TCRbeta clonotype.

Some clones are missing from TCRdb's copy, which holds only in-frame ones; the method was immunoSEQ multiplex PCR. The sample contains 11,000 or so clones, around 86% of which appear only once. This chain joins TRBV5-1 and TRBJ1-1, with 10 bases lining up with TRBD1. This clonotype was obtained from a man aged 80 or over with T-cell large granular lymphocyte leukemia. Some clones in this sample may be carry-over from other donors' samples. Sequences were obtained from peripheral blood mononuclear cells. CDR3 amino acids: CASSLRQGATNTEAFF. For the CDR3, the DNA is TGCGCCAGCAGCCTACGACAGGGGGCCACGAACACTGAAGCTTTCTTT.